Below are 20 T cell receptor beta chains sequenced from a single sample in a study of blood T cell repertoires in COVID-19. Repertoires were generated with immunoSEQ multiplex PCR, while TCRdb's copy carries only in-frame clones and drops some. The data hold under 200,000 clones, with around four fifths observed a single time. Material for sequencing was peripheral blood. All receptors come from a woman older than 75 with COVID-19, enrolled during active disease.

The chain uses TRBV15 and TRBJ1-3; D not resolved. V was cut by 1 base and J by 4 bases, with 17 bases left in between. The germline V gene has CDR1 LNHNV and CDR2 YYDKDF (reference sequence). The CDR3 spans 17 residues. CDR3 bases: TGTGCCACCAGCAGAGCCCCCCTCATCCTAGAGGGAAACACCATATATTTT. This encodes CATSRAPLILEGNTIYF.

The chain uses TRBV7-9 and TRBJ1-1, with D possibly TRBD1 on 5 matching bases. V dropped 1 base and J dropped 9 bases, with 12 bases sitting between them. Germline CDR1 reads SEHNR; CDR2 reads FQNEAQ (reference sequence). CDR3 length: 13 amino acids. The CDR3 spells CASSLEAGLKAFF. CDR3 in DNA: TGTGCCAGCAGCTTAGAAGCAGGGCTAAAAGCTTTCTTT. Using reference TRBV7-9 and TRBJ1-1 for the parts outside the CDR3, the full variable domain is DTGVSQNPRHKITKRGQNVTFRCDPISEHNRLYWYRQTLGQGPEFLTYFQNEAQLEKSRLLSDRFSAERPKGSFSTLEIQRTEQGDSAMYLCASSLEAGLKAFFGQGTRLTVV.

This rearrangement joins TRBV19 to TRBJ1-1; 9 positions agree with TRBD1. Germline CDR1 and CDR2: LNHDA and SQIVND (reference sequence). J gave up 4 bases and V 7 bases, and 13 bases lay outside the gene matches. CDR3 length: 16 residues. The DNA of the CDR3 is TGTGCCAGTAAAACAGGGGGCGCTGGGGTCAGCACTGAAGCTTTCTTT. Amino acids: CASKTGGAGVSTEAFF.

This chain connects TRBV6-6 to TRBJ1-4, with D unclear. Germline assignment: CDR1 MNHNY and CDR2 SVGAGI (reference sequence). The V and J ends lost 6 bases and 0 bases respectively, with 8 bases between them. This CDR3 is 14 amino acids long. The CDR3 region has the DNA TGTGCCAGCAGACTCGGGGCAACTAATGAAAAACTGTTTTTT. As protein: CASRLGATNEKLFF.

This clone occurred once. The rearrangement uses TRBV5-1 and TRBJ2-1, with 8 bases that match TRBD2. The CDR3 contains 13 residues. Germline values: CDR1 SGHRS, CDR2 YFSETQ. V shed 5 bases, J shed 4 bases, and the junction held 2 bases outside the gene matches. The CDR3 spells CASRLAEYNEQFF. The CDR3 coding sequence is TGCGCCAGCAGACTAGCGGAATACAATGAGCAGTTCTTC.

The genes are TRBV24-1 and TRBJ1-2; perhaps TRBD1 as D (6 bases). Trimming shortened V by 9 bases and J by 6 bases, and 22 bases separated the two germline ends. The CDR3 consists of 15 residues. From germline, CDR1 is KGHDR and CDR2 SFDVKD. The chain's CDR3 is CATPDRTGSNDGYTF. CDR3 sequence (DNA): TGTGCCACCCCCGACAGGACGGGGAGTAATGATGGCTACACCTTC.

V usage is TRBV29-1 and J usage is TRBJ2-3, with a weak D call TRBD1 (8 bases). CDR3 size: 15 residues. The V and J ends lost 5 bases and 0 bases respectively, with 15 bases between them. The germline gives CDR1 SQVTM, CDR2 ANQGSEA. The CDR3 sequence is CSVTGGAGSTDTQYF. CDR3 coding DNA: TGCAGCGTTACAGGGGGGGCGGGTAGCACAGATACGCAGTATTTT.

About this clone: Other DNA sequences in this sample translate to the same CDR3. The J gene is TRBJ1-2, the V gene TRBV6-1; tentatively, D is TRBD1 (5 bases). The germline V gene has CDR1 MNHNS and CDR2 SASEGT. This CDR3 has 13 residues. The V end lost 2 bases, the J end lost 4 bases, and 8 bases lay between the germline ends. The CDR3 DNA follows: TGTGCCAGCAGTGAAACAGGTCTCTATGGCTACACCTTC. Translating it yields CASSETGLYGYTF.

The chain has TRBV3-1 (or the pseudogene TRBV3-2) and TRBJ1-4; D gene uncertain. Germline assignment: CDR1 LGHDT and CDR2 YNNKEL (reference sequence). V gave up 4 bases and J gave up 0 bases, with 9 bases separating them. This CDR3 is built from 15 residues. CDR3 in amino acids: CASSPRQTTNEKLFF. The CDR3, as DNA: TGTGCCAGCAGCCCCCGACAAACAACTAATGAAAAACTGTTTTTT.

The chain employs TRBV5-1 and TRBJ1-1, with 7 nucleotides matching TRBD1. The V gene end was trimmed by 4 bases and the J gene end by 5 bases; junction bases not matched to a gene: 8. This CDR3 has 14 amino acids. Germline CDR1 reads SGHRS; CDR2 reads YFSETQ. The CDR3 sequence is CASSVNQGGTEAFF. In DNA, the CDR3 is TGCGCCAGCAGCGTAAATCAGGGGGGAACTGAAGCTTTCTTT.

This clone showed up just a few times. The J gene is TRBJ2-2, the V gene TRBV18; weak D call: TRBD2 (5 bases). In germline, CDR1 is KGHSH, CDR2 LQKENI. CDR3 length: 13 amino acids. V shed 6 bases and J shed 5 bases, with 10 bases lying between them. CDR3: CASSTRSTGELFF. CDR3 DNA: TGTGCCAGCTCCACTAGGTCTACCGGGGAGCTGTTTTTT.

The chain couples TRBV7-2 to TRBJ2-1, with D maybe TRBD1 (5 bases). Deletions cut 5 bases from V and 3 bases from J, with 14 bases between. This CDR3 has 15 residues. Germline V gene sequence: CDR1 SGHTA, CDR2 FQGNSA. CDR3 nucleotide sequence: TGTGCCAGCAGCCGCACCAGGGTGTACTACAATGAGCAGTTCTTC. Translated: CASSRTRVYYNEQFF. The entire variable domain, with the rest obtained from reference TRBV7-2 and TRBJ2-1, is as follows: GAGVSQSPSNKVTEKGKDVELRCDPISGHTALYWYRQSLGQGLEFLIYFQGNSAPDKSGLPSDRFSAERTGGSVSTLTIQRTQQEDSAVYLCASSRTRVYYNEQFFGPGTRLTVL.

The V gene is TRBV5-1, the J gene TRBJ2-3, with D maybe TRBD1 (6 bases). Germline V gene data show CDR1 as SGHRS and CDR2 as YFSETQ. Trimming shortened V by 2 bases and J by 2 bases, and 9 bases separated the two germline ends. The CDR3 is 14 residues long. The CDR3 here is CASSLRQATDTQYF. CDR3 bases: TGCGCCAGCAGCTTAAGACAGGCCACAGATACGCAGTATTTT.

This clone was counted once. The chain recombines TRBV10-1 with TRBJ2-1, with TRBD1 matching over 7 bases. The germline V gene encodes CDR1 WNHNN and CDR2 SYGVQD (reference sequence). The CDR3 spans 15 residues. V gave up 2 bases and J gave up 8 bases; unmatched junction bases: 9. CDR3 loop: CASSEKTGVGDEQFF. Written as DNA, the CDR3 is TGCGCCAGCAGTGAGAAAACAGGGGTAGGCGATGAGCAGTTCTTC.

The rearrangement joins TRBV5-1 to TRBJ2-1; D gene unclear. The CDR3 has 14 residues. The V gene lost 0 bases and the J gene lost 7 bases, with 11 bases spanning the gap. The germline gives CDR1 SGHRS, CDR2 YFSETQ. CDR3 residues: CASSLGSLGNEQFF. Here the CDR3 DNA reads TGCGCCAGCAGCTTGGGGAGTCTAGGAAATGAGCAGTTCTTC.

J is TRBJ1-5 and V is TRBV2; D is perhaps TRBD1 (6 bases). Germline V lookup: CDR1 SNHLY, CDR2 FYNNEI. The CDR3 loop spans 15 amino acids. V lost 0 bases to trimming and J lost 9 bases, with 15 bases between them. The CDR3 here is CASSEASDRRGPQHF. The CDR3, as DNA: TGTGCCAGCAGTGAAGCGTCGGACAGACGGGGGCCCCAGCATTTT.

The gene calls are TRBV7-9 and TRBJ2-5, with TRBD1 matching over 7 bases. This CDR3 spans 14 amino acids. Germline lookup yields CDR1 SEHNR and CDR2 FQNEAQ (reference sequence). Trimming took 5 bases from V and 3 from J; bases not matched to a gene: 6. CDR3 sequence reads: CASSVTGTEETQYF. As DNA, the CDR3 is TGTGCCAGCAGCGTAACGGGGACAGAAGAGACCCAGTACTTC.

The chain has TRBV28 and TRBJ2-7; no definite D call. V lost 8 bases to trimming and J lost 4 bases, with 9 bases between them. Germline CDR1 reads MDHEN; CDR2 reads SYDVKM. The CDR3 covers 11 residues. The CDR3 sequence: CASGQAYEQYF. Written as DNA, the CDR3 is TGTGCCAGCGGTCAAGCGTACGAGCAGTACTTC.

There are a few counts of this clone. The V and J genes are TRBV27 and TRBJ1-2, with 9 bases fitting TRBD1. This CDR3 spans 16 amino acids. The germline V gene has CDR1 MNHEY and CDR2 SMNVEV (reference sequence). V gave up 2 bases and J gave up 1 base; unmatched junction bases: 5. CDR3 residues: CASSLNWDRVNYGYTF. The CDR3 nucleotides are TGTGCCAGCAGTTTAAATTGGGACAGGGTTAACTATGGCTACACCTTC.

V is TRBV2 and J is TRBJ1-1; D gene unclear. This CDR3 contains 13 residues. V was cut by 1 base and J by 5 bases, with 8 bases left in between. Germline V lookup: CDR1 SNHLY, CDR2 FYNNEI. The CDR3 DNA follows: TGTGCCAGCAGTGAAGGTGGAGAGACTGAAGCTTTCTTT. It encodes CASSEGGETEAFF. The complete variable domain, with remaining parts taken from reference TRBV2 and TRBJ1-1, reads EPEVTQTPSHQVTQMGQEVILRCVPISNHLYFYWYRQILGQKVEFLVSFYNNEISEKSEIFDDQFSVERPDGSNFTLKIRSTKLEDSAMYFCASSEGGETEAFFGQGTRLTVV.